The 3 T cell receptor beta chains given below trace back to one sample, sequenced in a study of cytomegalovirus exposure and HLA in healthy donors. Primers for the PCR totalled 60 Vbeta and 13 Jbeta. The assay was immunoSEQ multiplex PCR, and TCRdb's table has in-frame clones only and misses some. The sample carries about 160,000 clones, 70% to 90% recorded once. Source material: PBMCs. The receptors stem from a woman aged 18-30 years in good health and CMV-seronegative.

This chain joins TRBV6-4 and TRBJ2-1, with 9 bases identical to TRBD1. V trimming: 3 bases; J trimming: 12 bases; junction bases outside the gene matches: 9. Per the germline V gene, CDR1 is MRHNA and CDR2 is SNTAGT. The CDR3 extends over 14 amino acids. The CDR3 sequence is CASSELGTGGRQFF. Here the CDR3 DNA reads TGTGCCAGCAGTGAATTGGGAACAGGGGGCCGGCAGTTCTTC.

This clone was detected a few times. The chain has TRBV9 and TRBJ2-3, with D possibly TRBD2 on 6 matching bases. This CDR3 has 17 residues. Trimming left V 2 bases short and J 2 bases short, with 18 bases between. Per the germline V gene, CDR1 is SGDLS and CDR2 is YYNGEE. The CDR3 DNA follows: TGTGCCAGCAGCGTTTCGGGAGCCCCCGGCTACACAGATACGCAGTATTTT. The encoded protein is CASSVSGAPGYTDTQYF.

The V and J genes are TRBV6-1 and TRBJ2-2, with D possibly TRBD2 on 5 matching bases. Germline assignment: CDR1 MNHNS and CDR2 SASEGT. V gave up 4 bases and J gave up 4 bases, with 13 bases separating them. The CDR3 is 15 amino acids. The CDR3 loop is CASSGTRRGTGELFF. In DNA form, the CDR3 reads TGTGCCAGCAGTGGAACCCGCCGGGGCACCGGGGAGCTGTTTTTT.